This T cell receptor beta chain stems from a study of identical twins. TCRdb re-analysed the 5' RACE reads in MiXCR, keeping a single row per CDR3 protein. Found here are some 1,600,000 distinct CDR3 sequences, roughly a third of them singletons; the top ten hold approximately 0.25%. This CDR3 comprises 17 residues. J lost 4 bases, V lost 7 bases, and 12 bases had no gene match. Per germline, CDR1 MNHNS and CDR2 SASEGT. This clonotype has more than one count but fewer than ten. This chain joins TRBV6-1 and TRBJ2-1, with TRBD2 identical over 11 bases. This TCR came from a newborn girl in good health. The sequencing input was cord blood. The chain's CDR3 is CASKSSGRATGYNEQFF. The DNA of the CDR3 is TGTGCCAGCAAAAGTAGCGGGAGGGCCACGGGTTACAATGAGCAGTTCTTC.